The 28 T cell receptor beta chains below all came from one sample that was sequenced in a study of T cells expressing NK-cell markers. TCRdb re-called the 5' RACE reads, yielding one record per CDR3 amino acid sequence without DNA. The sample yields almost 450,000 distinct CDR3 sequences, of which the top ten take up roughly 7.2%. Sequenced: blood T cells: a sorted CD56 or NKG2C T cell subset, CD4+ or CD8+ T cells, or bulk PBMC T cells (not recorded which). All receptors derive from a woman between 18 and 70 years old in good health.

The chain links TRBV29-1 to TRBJ1-1. CDR3 length: 11 residues. From germline, CDR1 is SQVTM and CDR2 ANQGSEA. The CDR3 loop is CSVDRVYEAFF. Together with reference TRBV29-1 and TRBJ1-1, the CDR3 gives the full variable domain: SAVISQKPSRDICQRGTSLTIQCQVDSQVTMMFWYRQQPGQSLTLIATANQGSEATYESGFVIDKFPISRPNLTFSTLTVSNMSPEDSSIYLCSVDRVYEAFFGQGTRLTVV.

The chain uses TRBV20-1 and TRBJ2-1; the D call of TRBD2 rests on TCRdb alone, since no DNA is present to check it. CDR1 is DFQATT, CDR2 SNEGSKA, per germline (reference sequence). This CDR3 spans 16 amino acids. CDR3: CSIYDSAGSSYNEQFF.

V usage is TRBV7-2 and J usage is TRBJ2-5; without DNA, the TCRdb call of TRBD1 cannot be checked. There are 15 residues in the CDR3. The germline gives CDR1 SGHTA, CDR2 FQGNSA. The chain's CDR3 is CASSLRRGEGETQYF.

This chain connects TRBV18 to TRBJ2-7; TCRdb gives TRBD1 as the D gene, but with no DNA this cannot be confirmed. The CDR3 covers 15 residues. CDR1 is KGHSH and CDR2 is LQKENI in the germline V gene. The CDR3 loop reads CASSPPRGASYEQYF.

The chain joins TRBV5-1 to TRBJ1-1; lacking DNA, the TRBD1 call made by TCRdb goes unchecked. The germline V gene has CDR1 SGHRS and CDR2 YFSETQ. The CDR3 runs 13 residues. CDR3 residues: CASRGQDQTEAFF.

V is TRBV6-5 and J is TRBJ2-5. Germline V gene sequence: CDR1 MNHEY, CDR2 SVGAGI. The CDR3 covers 13 residues. This CDR3 reads CASSYSGSKTQYF.

The chain couples TRBV7-2 to TRBJ2-7; TCRdb's D gene call, TRBD1, goes unchecked for lack of DNA. CDR1 SGHTA and CDR2 FQGNSA come from the germline V gene. CDR3 length: 15 residues. CDR3 loop: CASSSRGTNLYEQYF.

This CDR3 is CASSEVSRAFF. The chain links TRBV25-1 to TRBJ1-1. Germline V gene sequence: CDR1 MGHDK, CDR2 SYGVNS. CDR3 length: 11 amino acids.

The chain links TRBV27 to TRBJ1-1; TCRdb selects TRBD1, and the lack of DNA leaves this call unchecked. The CDR3 contains 15 residues. Per the germline V gene, CDR1 is MNHEY and CDR2 is SMNVEV (reference sequence). The CDR3 is CASSQIRVSNTEAFF.

The chain combines TRBV7-8 with TRBJ2-7; the D gene TCRdb calls, TRBD1, cannot be checked with no DNA. CDR1 SGHVS and CDR2 FQNEAQ come from the germline V gene. This CDR3 comprises 12 residues. CDR3 sequence: CASSLWGGEQYF. Supplemented by reference TRBV7-8 and TRBJ2-7, the full variable domain reads GAGVSQSPRYKVAKRGQDVALRCDPISGHVSLFWYQQALGQGPEFLTYFQNEAQLDKSGLPSDRFFAERPEGSVSTLKIQRTQQEDSAVYLCASSLWGGEQYFGPGTRLTVT.

The chain couples TRBV7-7 to TRBJ1-4. Germline V gene data show CDR1 as SSHAT and CDR2 as FNYEAQ (reference sequence). The CDR3 sequence is 13 residues long. CDR3 in amino acids: CASSFDRGEKLFF.

CDR3: CASSGTIKNEKLFF. V and J are TRBV10-1 and TRBJ1-4. This CDR3 region has 14 residues. Germline CDR1 is WNHNN and CDR2 is SYGVQD (reference sequence).

The chain links TRBV9 to TRBJ2-5; TCRdb's assignment of TRBD2 cannot be checked, as there is no DNA. CDR3 length: 16 residues. Germline V gives CDR1 SGDLS, CDR2 YYNGEE. The CDR3: CASSAFGLAGQETQYF.

The chain links TRBV5-1 to TRBJ1-6. This CDR3 region has 15 residues. From germline, CDR1 is SGHRS and CDR2 YFSETQ. CDR3: CASSFTGSTNSPLHF.

The chain is built from TRBV6-4 and TRBJ2-3. Looked up from germline, CDR1 is MRHNA and CDR2 is SNTAGT. The CDR3 is made up of 14 amino acids. CDR3 protein: CASSDQSPGDTQYF.

This sequence joins TRBV7-2 and TRBJ2-5; without DNA, the TCRdb call of TRBD1 cannot be checked. The CDR3 extends over 14 amino acids. CDR1 is SGHTA, CDR2 FQGNSA, per germline. CDR3 sequence reads: CASSTSGQQETQYF.

The chain links TRBV6-2 or TRBV6-3 to TRBJ2-7; TCRdb names TRBD1, which stays unverified in the absence of DNA. Germline CDR1 MNHEY, CDR2 SVGEGT. This CDR3 has 13 amino acids. Here the CDR3 reads CASSYGDSYEQYF.

The gene calls are TRBV24-1 and TRBJ2-5; the D call of TRBD2 rests on TCRdb alone, since no DNA is present to check it. Per germline, CDR1 KGHDR and CDR2 SFDVKD. The CDR3 is 15 residues long. CDR3 sequence: CATSDPTGLQETQYF.

This chain joins TRBV6-1 and TRBJ2-1; TCRdb designates TRBD1, a call that cannot be tested without DNA. The CDR3 length is 13 residues. CDR1 MNHNS and CDR2 SASEGT come from the germline V gene. The CDR3 reads CASHVHGSHEQFF.

The CDR3 reads CATSRPDKNTGELFF. The chain is built from TRBV15 and TRBJ2-2. Germline CDR1 and CDR2: LNHNV and YYDKDF (reference sequence). There are 15 residues in the CDR3. The full variable domain, in which reference TRBV15 and TRBJ2-2 provide the parts outside the CDR3, is DAMVIQNPRYQVTQFGKPVTLSCSQTLNHNVMYWYQQKSSQAPKLLFHYYDKDFNNEADTPDNFQSRRPNTSFCFLDIRSPGLGDTAMYLCATSRPDKNTGELFFGEGSRLTVL.

V usage is TRBV12-3 or TRBV12-4 and J usage is TRBJ2-1; the D gene TCRdb calls, TRBD1, cannot be checked with no DNA. This CDR3 comprises 13 residues. CDR3 loop: CASTPDTYNEQFF.

V and J are TRBV6-1 and TRBJ1-1; TCRdb's assignment of TRBD1 cannot be checked, as there is no DNA. This CDR3 contains 13 residues. CDR1 and CDR2 from the germline V gene are MNHNS and SASEGT. CDR3: CASSQGFNTEAFF.

V usage is TRBV20-1 and J usage is TRBJ1-6; TCRdb's D call of TRBD1 is untestable without DNA. CDR3 length equals 16 residues. The V gene's germline CDR1 is DFQATT and CDR2 SNEGSKA (reference sequence). The CDR3 loop reads CSAIGAESSYNSPLHF.

The chain combines TRBV7-2 with TRBJ2-7; TCRdb designates TRBD1, a call that cannot be tested without DNA. This CDR3 contains 12 residues. CDR1 SGHTA and CDR2 FQGNSA come from the germline V gene. This CDR3 reads CASSLNRWEQYF.

V usage is TRBV20-1 and J usage is TRBJ2-3; TCRdb designates TRBD2, a call that cannot be tested without DNA. The length of the CDR3 is 15 residues. Germline V gene sequence: CDR1 DFQATT, CDR2 SNEGSKA (reference sequence). CDR3 in amino acids: CSARPSRTSTDTQYF.

The chain recombines TRBV24-1 with TRBJ2-1; the TRBD2 assignment by TCRdb is unverifiable without DNA. Germline values: CDR1 KGHDR, CDR2 SFDVKD. This CDR3 spans 18 amino acids. The CDR3 spells CATSDPRTSVSVDGEQFF.

The rearrangement uses TRBV19 and TRBJ2-5; TCRdb's D call, TRBD2, is unchecked because there is no DNA. Germline loops: CDR1 LNHDA, CDR2 SQIVND (reference sequence). This CDR3 has 13 residues. The CDR3 region is CASSTGLPWTQYF.

The V call is TRBV6-2 or TRBV6-3, the J call TRBJ2-7. CDR1 is MNHEY, CDR2 SVGEGT, per germline. The CDR3 consists of 12 residues. CDR3 loop: CASRGGSYEQYF.